The clone carrying this TCR beta chain has more than one count but fewer than ten. Per the study methods: Cell counts per sample came from amplifying reference gene primers. The repertoire was sequenced with immunoSEQ multiplex PCR; TCRdb's copy has only in-frame clones and lacks some. From that table come the V and J calls and clone size; the DNA was used to work out D and trimming. The repertoire includes more than 85,000 clones, approximately 87% of them detected once, and about 6.6% sits in the top ten. The ends lost 7 bases at V and 6 bases at J; junction bases unmatched: 4. The germline gives CDR1 LNHDA, CDR2 SQIVND (reference sequence). CDR3 length: 13 residues. This specimen belongs to a study of blood T cell repertoires in COVID-19. Study information: The study drew acute and convalescent COVID-19 samples from the United States, Italy and Spain.

The source of this sequence is a woman aged 45-59 years with acute or convalescent COVID-19. What was sequenced was peripheral blood. The chain is built from TRBV19 and TRBJ1-2; TRBD1 matches 11 bases. CDR3 DNA: TGTGCCAGTAACCCGGGACAGGGGGATGGCTACACCTTC. Encoded protein: CASNPGQGDGYTF.